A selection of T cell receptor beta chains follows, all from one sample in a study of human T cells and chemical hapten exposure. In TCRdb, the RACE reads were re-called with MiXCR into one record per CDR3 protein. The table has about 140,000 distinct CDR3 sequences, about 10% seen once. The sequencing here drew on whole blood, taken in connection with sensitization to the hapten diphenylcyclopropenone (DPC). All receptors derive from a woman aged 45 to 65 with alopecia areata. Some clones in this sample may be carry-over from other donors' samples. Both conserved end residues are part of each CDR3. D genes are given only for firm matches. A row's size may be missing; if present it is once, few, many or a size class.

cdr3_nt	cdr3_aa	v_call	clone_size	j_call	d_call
TGTGCCAGCAGTTCCTGGGACAGCAATCAGCCCCAGCATTTT	CASSSWDSNQPQHF	TRBV28	NA	TRBJ1-5	NA
TGCGCCAGCAGCTTGGAAACAGGGGGACGGAAGAAACTGTTTTTT	CASSLETGGRKKLFF	TRBV5-1	few	TRBJ1-4	TRBD1
TGTGCCAGCAGTCCGGTGGACAGACCCTACGAGCAGTACTTC	CASSPVDRPYEQYF	TRBV5-4	NA	TRBJ2-7	NA
TGCGCCAGCAGCACAGGACCTAGCGGGAGGGTTGGGGAGACCCAGTACTTC	CASSTGPSGRVGETQYF	TRBV5-1	NA	TRBJ2-5	TRBD2
TGTGCCAGCAGCTTAGATGTAGCGGGGCGCTACAATGAGCAGTTCTTC	CASSLDVAGRYNEQFF	TRBV7-2	NA	TRBJ2-1	TRBD2
TGCGCCAGCAGCTTGGGGGGAGGCGGATCCAATGAGCAGTTCTTC	CASSLGGGGSNEQFF	TRBV5-1	few	TRBJ2-1	NA
TGCAGTGCTAGAGTGGCCAGGGGCGGATCGTACATTCAGTACTTC	CSARVARGGSYIQYF	TRBV20-1	NA	TRBJ2-4	NA
TGCGCCAGCAGCTTGGTAGCGGGAGCCGGGGAGCTGTTTTTT	CASSLVAGAGELFF	TRBV5-1	many	TRBJ2-2	TRBD2
TGTGCCAGTAGTATTGTCGGTGGCGGCTACACCTTC	CASSIVGGGYTF	TRBV19	NA	TRBJ1-2	NA
TGTGCCAGCAGCCTCTCCTCGACTAGCGGGAGTAACATTCAGTACTTC	CASSLSSTSGSNIQYF	TRBV7-3	few	TRBJ2-4	TRBD2
TGTGCCAGCAGTGGCGGGACAGTCCTACACGAGCAGTACTTC	CASSGGTVLHEQYF	TRBV28	NA	TRBJ2-7	NA
TGTGCCAGCAGTTTTGGGGGCGCCGGCACTGAAGCTTTCTTT	CASSFGGAGTEAFF	TRBV12-3/TRBV12-4	few	TRBJ1-1	NA
TGTGCCAGCAGTTATCAAGCGGGAGTGGGTGAGCAGTTCTTC	CASSYQAGVGEQFF	TRBV6-5	NA	TRBJ2-1	TRBD2
TGTGCCAGCAGTTTAGGGGGGACTCCGGGCGGTTCACCCCTCCACTTT	CASSLGGTPGGSPLHF	TRBV12-3/TRBV12-4	NA	TRBJ1-6	NA
TGTGCCAGCAGAGAGGAAAACATTCAGTACTTC	CASREENIQYF	TRBV6-6	NA	TRBJ2-4	NA
TGTGCCAGCAGCTCGGGACAGGACTACTACCAAGAGACCCAGTACTTC	CASSSGQDYYQETQYF	TRBV11-1	NA	TRBJ2-5	TRBD1
TGCGCCAGCAGGACTAGCGGGATCGGGACCGGGGAGCTGTTTTTT	CASRTSGIGTGELFF	TRBV5-1	few	TRBJ2-2	TRBD2
TGTGCCAGCAGCGGAAGTGGCACAGATACGCAGTATTTT	CASSGSGTDTQYF	TRBV11-2	few	TRBJ2-3	NA
TGTGCCAGCAGCTTTAGCGGGAGGGCCGGGACAGATACGCAGTATTTT	CASSFSGRAGTDTQYF	TRBV13	NA	TRBJ2-3	TRBD2
TGCAGCGTCTCCTGGGGACCGCCCTACGAGCAGTACTTC	CSVSWGPPYEQYF	TRBV29-1	NA	TRBJ2-7	NA
TGTGCCAGCAGTTACACCGGGACTAGCGGTCTGGAGCAGTACTTC	CASSYTGTSGLEQYF	TRBV6-2/TRBV6-3	NA	TRBJ2-7	TRBD2
TGTGCCAGCAGTGAATACAGGGGGTTGAATAATTCACCCCTCCACTTT	CASSEYRGLNNSPLHF	TRBV25-1	NA	TRBJ1-6	TRBD1
TGTGCCAGCAGTAACCGGACAGGGAAAACCCACGGAAACATTCAGTACTTC	CASSNRTGKTHGNIQYF	TRBV28	NA	TRBJ2-4	TRBD1
TGTGCCAGCAGCGTAGGGAGCGGTTGGTACTACAATGAGCAGTTCTTC	CASSVGSGWYYNEQFF	TRBV9	NA	TRBJ2-1	NA
TGTGCCAGCAGCCCACGTAGGACAGGGATCTACAATGAGCAGTTCTTC	CASSPRRTGIYNEQFF	TRBV7-3	NA	TRBJ2-1	TRBD1
TGTGCCAGCAGCTTAGGTAGCCGGGCGGGTGAGACCCAGTACTTC	CASSLGSRAGETQYF	TRBV7-2	many	TRBJ2-5	NA
TGTGCCTGGAGGCCGAGCAAAACCGGGGAGCTGTTTTTT	CAWRPSKTGELFF	TRBV30	many	TRBJ2-2	NA
TGTGCCAGCAGATTGACCAAGAGCAACGAGCAGTACTTC	CASRLTKSNEQYF	TRBV28	many	TRBJ2-7	NA
TGTGCCAGCAGTCCCGGACTAGCGGGAGTCAATGAGCAGTTCTTC	CASSPGLAGVNEQFF	TRBV12-3/TRBV12-4	many	TRBJ2-1	TRBD2
TGTGCCAGCAGTTTGAATAGCGGGAACCACGAGCAGTACTTC	CASSLNSGNHEQYF	TRBV12-3/TRBV12-4	NA	TRBJ2-7	TRBD2
TGCAGTGCCCCCCCCGAATGGGGAAAGCCCTACGAGCAGTACTTC	CSAPPEWGKPYEQYF	TRBV20-1	few	TRBJ2-7	NA
TGTGCCAGCAGCTTAGGCCTAGCGCTCCAAGAGACCCAGTACTTC	CASSLGLALQETQYF	TRBV7-9	NA	TRBJ2-5	NA
TGCAGTGCCACTAGCGCTAGCTCCTACAATGAGCAGTTCTTC	CSATSASSYNEQFF	TRBV20-1	few	TRBJ2-1	TRBD2
TGTGCCAGCATCACCACCGGGACTAGCGGCCCCTACGAGCAGTACTTC	CASITTGTSGPYEQYF	TRBV11-3	NA	TRBJ2-7	TRBD2
TGCAGCGTGTCCGACAGGACCTATGGCTACACCTTC	CSVSDRTYGYTF	TRBV29-1	few	TRBJ1-2	NA
TGTGCCAGTCGTAGGACTAGCGGGAGAGGTAATGAGCAGTTCTTC	CASRRTSGRGNEQFF	TRBV19	NA	TRBJ2-1	TRBD2
TGTGCCAGTAGTACCCGTGGGGCCAACGTCCTGACTTTC	CASSTRGANVLTF	TRBV19	few	TRBJ2-6	NA
TGTGCCAGTAGTATCCGGGACGGGAACTACGAGCAGTACTTC	CASSIRDGNYEQYF	TRBV19	NA	TRBJ2-7	NA
TGTGCCAGCAGCCAAGTAACAGGGATCACTGAAGCTTTCTTT	CASSQVTGITEAFF	TRBV3-1	NA	TRBJ1-1	NA
TGTGCCAGTAGTATTCTGGGAGTTAACTATGGCTACACCTTC	CASSILGVNYGYTF	TRBV19	many	TRBJ1-2	NA
TGTGCCAGCAGTGGTCCGGGGCTAGGGCCCTACAATGAGCAGTTCTTC	CASSGPGLGPYNEQFF	TRBV6-5	many	TRBJ2-1	NA
TGTGCCAGCAGTTTCGCAGGGGGGAGCAATCAGCCCCAGCATTTT	CASSFAGGSNQPQHF	TRBV12-3/TRBV12-4	many	TRBJ1-5	TRBD1
TGTGCCAGCAGCCGGATTAGCGGGAGTGCGACAGATACGCAGTATTTT	CASSRISGSATDTQYF	TRBV14	few	TRBJ2-3	TRBD2
TGTGCCAGCAGTTTCGAGGTGGGGGAGCAGTACTTC	CASSFEVGEQYF	TRBV12-3/TRBV12-4	few	TRBJ2-7	NA
TGCAGCTCGGGGGGTGAAGAGACCCAGTACTTC	CSSGGEETQYF	TRBV29-1	NA	TRBJ2-5	TRBD2
TGTGCCAGCAGTTCCCGACTAGCGGGAGGCCGGGAGCAGTACTTC	CASSSRLAGGREQYF	TRBV6-5	NA	TRBJ2-7	TRBD2